The 16 T cell receptor beta chains below all came from one sample that was sequenced in a study of shared clonotypes between healthy human individuals. Clones were sequenced by immunoSEQ multiplex PCR, and TCRdb holds only the in-frame ones, with some missing. Seen here are a few million clones, just over 90% observed once, and the top ten hold around 0.4%. What was sequenced was naive CD4+ T cells from PBMCs. This sample's subset: CD45RA+ positively selected. The source of these receptors is a young man in good health. Some clones in this sample may be carry-over from other donors' samples.

V gene TRBV6-1 combines with J gene TRBJ2-1, with TRBD1 matching 7 bases. This CDR3 has 14 residues. Germline V gives CDR1 MNHNS, CDR2 SASEGT. V shed 3 bases and J 5 bases; nucleotides not matched to a gene: 4. CDR3 DNA: TGTGCCAGCAGTGAGCCGACAGGGAACAATGAGCAGTTCTTC. This codes for CASSEPTGNNEQFF.

The chain is built from TRBV5-4 and TRBJ1-1; 8 bases fit TRBD1. There are 16 residues in the CDR3. Germline V CDR1 and CDR2: SGHNT, YYREEE (reference sequence). V trimming: 2 bases; J trimming: 0 bases; junction bases outside the gene matches: 6. The CDR3 DNA follows: TGTGCCAGCAGCTTTGTCCAGGGGGCTCTGAACACTGAAGCTTTCTTT. It is translated as CASSFVQGALNTEAFF.

This rearrangement joins TRBV19 to TRBJ1-5; D perhaps matches TRBD1 (6 bases). The germline CDR1 and CDR2 sequences are LNHDA and SQIVND (reference sequence). V was trimmed by 3 bases and J by 7 bases, leaving 13 bases between them. The CDR3 spans 14 residues. The CDR3 protein is CASSIGGLEQPQHF. CDR3 nucleotide sequence: TGTGCCAGTAGTATCGGGGGGCTCGAACAGCCCCAGCATTTT.

The chain joins TRBV5-4 to TRBJ2-1, with 7 bases that match TRBD1. Germline CDR1 and CDR2: SGHNT and YYREEE (reference sequence). Trimming took 4 bases from V and 4 from J; bases not matched to a gene: 5. The CDR3 has 14 amino acids. As DNA, the CDR3 is TGTGCCAGCAGCCCGACAGGGTTGTACAATGAGCAGTTCTTC. Its protein product is CASSPTGLYNEQFF.

The chain carries TRBV28 and TRBJ1-1; 7 bases map to TRBD1. Trimming removed 5 bases from V and 0 bases from J; junction bases left unmatched: 9. Per germline, CDR1 MDHEN and CDR2 SYDVKM. The CDR3 length is 16 residues. The CDR3 is CASSQGGGPMNTEAFF. Written as DNA, the CDR3 is TGTGCCAGCAGTCAGGGGGGGGGCCCCATGAACACTGAAGCTTTCTTT.

The chain combines TRBV28 with TRBJ1-4, with TRBD1 as a possible D gene (5 bases). The V end was cut by 3 bases, the J end by 7 bases, with 15 bases between. Germline loops: CDR1 MDHEN, CDR2 SYDVKM. The CDR3 covers 15 residues. The CDR3 reads CASSFRGGRSEKLFF. For the CDR3, the DNA is TGTGCCAGCAGTTTTCGGGGGGGTCGTAGTGAAAAACTGTTTTTT.

The V and J genes are TRBV19 and TRBJ1-3, with a weak D call TRBD1 (5 bases). Deletions cut 3 bases from V and 8 bases from J, with 20 bases between. There are 16 residues in the CDR3. CDR1 is LNHDA and CDR2 is SQIVND in the germline V gene (reference sequence). CDR3 residues: CASSMEGRRPWHTIYF. DNA for the CDR3: TGTGCCAGTAGTATGGAGGGGCGCCGGCCTTGGCACACCATATATTTT.

The chain employs TRBV29-1 and TRBJ1-2; 7 bases match TRBD1. Germline CDR1 SQVTM, CDR2 ANQGSEA. This CDR3 contains 12 residues. The V segment lost 7 bases and the J segment 5 bases; nucleotides outside the gene matches: 7. In DNA form, the CDR3 reads TGCAGCGCTGGGGACAGTTTATATGGCTACACCTTC. Translated, it gives CSAGDSLYGYTF.

The chain joins TRBV7-3 to TRBJ2-1, with D perhaps TRBD2 (6 bases). Trimming removed 4 bases at V and 6 bases at J, with 19 bases between. Per germline, CDR1 SGHTA and CDR2 FQGTGA. The CDR3 extends over 16 amino acids. This CDR3 reads CASSSGSLPGVNEQFF. CDR3 nucleotides: TGTGCCAGCAGCTCCGGGAGCCTCCCGGGTGTCAATGAGCAGTTCTTC.

This clone was observed a few times. The chain has TRBV30 and TRBJ1-1; D uncertain. Trimming removed 2 bases from V and 0 bases from J, with 7 bases in between. This CDR3 spans 13 amino acids. CDR1 is GTSNPN and CDR2 is SVGIG in the germline V gene (reference sequence). CDR3 in amino acids: CAWSTLLNTEAFF. As DNA, the CDR3 is TGTGCCTGGAGTACCCTCTTGAACACTGAAGCTTTCTTT. The whole variable domain, remainder taken from reference TRBV30 and TRBJ1-1, is SQTIHQWPATLVQPVGSPLSLECTVEGTSNPNLYWYRQAAGRGLQLLFYSVGIGQISSEVPQNLSASRPQDRQFILSSKKLLLSDSGFYLCAWSTLLNTEAFFGQGTRLTVV.

The chain employs TRBV7-9 and TRBJ2-1; no reliable D call. With 3 bases removed from V and 0 bases from J, the gap between germline ends came to 9 bases. The germline CDR1 and CDR2 sequences are SEHNR and FQNEAQ (reference sequence). The CDR3 loop spans 15 amino acids. DNA for the CDR3: TGTGCCAGCAGCTTTCTCCGCCACTCCTACAATGAGCAGTTCTTC. Protein: CASSFLRHSYNEQFF.

This chain joins TRBV28 and TRBJ2-7; tentative D call: TRBD1 (5 bases). V lost 6 bases, J lost 0 bases, and 15 bases lay in between. This CDR3 is built from 15 residues. Germline CDR1 reads MDHEN; CDR2 reads SYDVKM. CDR3 in DNA: TGTGCCAGCAGCCAGGTGGGGCCGAGCTCCTACGAGCAGTACTTC. Translated, it gives CASSQVGPSSYEQYF.

This chain links TRBV9 with TRBJ2-2; D perhaps matches TRBD2 (5 bases). Trimming shortened V by 4 bases and J by 4 bases, and 20 bases separated the two germline ends. Germline lookup yields CDR1 SGDLS and CDR2 YYNGEE. CDR3 size: 17 residues. The CDR3 DNA reads as TGTGCCAGCAGCCCCATGACTCCCATCGAGGGCACCGGGGAGCTGTTTTTT. Translation gives CASSPMTPIEGTGELFF. The variable domain in full, with the rest retrieved from reference TRBV9 and TRBJ2-2, is DSGVTQTPKHLITATGQRVTLRCSPRSGDLSVYWYQQSLDQGLQFLIQYYNGEERAKGNILERFSAQQFPDLHSELNLSSLELGDSALYFCASSPMTPIEGTGELFFGEGSRLTVL.

The V and J genes are TRBV27 and TRBJ2-2; tentative D call: TRBD1 (6 bases). V was pared by 1 base and J by 4 bases, with 10 bases between. This CDR3 region has 15 residues. CDR1 and CDR2 (germline): MNHEY, SMNVEV (reference sequence). The CDR3 sequence is CASSLFSRGTGELFF. The CDR3 DNA reads as TGTGCCAGCAGTTTATTCTCCAGGGGCACCGGGGAGCTGTTTTTT.

The chain uses TRBV7-2 and TRBJ1-3, with D possibly being TRBD1 (6 bases). Germline-derived CDR1 and CDR2 are SGHTA and FQGNSA. Trimming left V 5 bases short and J 0 bases short, with 20 bases between. The CDR3 sequence is 18 residues long. CDR3 coding DNA: TGTGCCAGCAGCCCTAAGGTGGCAGGGGTTTACTCTGGAAACACCATATATTTT. Amino acid sequence: CASSPKVAGVYSGNTIYF.

The chain has TRBV5-8 and TRBJ2-3; TRBD2 is a possible D gene (6 bases). The CDR3 sequence is 14 residues long. Germline CDR1 is SGHTS and CDR2 is YDEGEE. Trimming removed 4 bases from V and 2 bases from J, with 11 bases in between. The chain's CDR3 is CASSLGTLTDTQYF. In DNA, the CDR3 is TGTGCCAGCAGCCTTGGGACTCTCACAGATACGCAGTATTTT.